These 9 T cell receptor beta chains originate from one sample sequenced in a study of blood T cell repertoires in COVID-19. The assay was immunoSEQ multiplex PCR, and TCRdb's table has in-frame clones only and misses some. The sample consists of fewer than 150,000 clones, around 79% of them appearing once. The sample was peripheral blood. The origin of the receptors is a man aged 70 or older with acute or convalescent COVID-19.

The rearrangement links TRBV23-1 to TRBJ1-1; D perhaps matches TRBD1 (6 bases). TRBV23-1 falls under the ORF class, with uncertain function. This CDR3 is 12 amino acids long. Trimming shortened V by 0 bases and J by 9 bases, and 8 bases separated the two germline ends. The CDR3 DNA sequence: TGCGCCAGCAGTCAATCCACAGGGAAAGCTTTCTTT. Its translation: CASSQSTGKAFF.

The J gene is TRBJ2-7, the V gene TRBV5-1; tentatively, D is TRBD1 (5 bases). The germline V and J ends were trimmed by 0 bases and 1 base, with 5 bases remaining between them. The CDR3 loop spans 13 amino acids. CDR1 is SGHRS and CDR2 is YFSETQ in the germline V gene. In nucleotides, the CDR3 is TGCGCCAGCAGCTTGGGACAGTCCTACGAGCAGTACTTC. As protein: CASSLGQSYEQYF.

The sample holds a few counts of this clone. This chain uses TRBV5-8 with TRBJ1-2; D possibly corresponds to TRBD1 (5 bases). The V gene's germline CDR1 is SGHTS and CDR2 YDEGEE. Deletions cut 6 bases from V and 4 bases from J, with 28 bases between. The CDR3 has 18 residues. The CDR3 is CASTRTRTGLRVGYGYTF. CDR3 coding DNA: TGTGCCAGCACCCGGACCCGAACAGGCCTTCGGGTGGGCTATGGCTACACCTTC.

V is TRBV7-8 and J is TRBJ1-2, with a possible D match to TRBD1 (5 bases). The CDR3 has 15 residues. V was clipped by 6 bases and J by 4 bases, with 18 bases between them. The germline V gene has CDR1 SGHVS and CDR2 FQNEAQ. This chain's CDR3 is CASSRDRAASYGYTF. CDR3 DNA sequence: TGTGCCAGCAGTCGCGACAGAGCCGCGTCCTATGGCTACACCTTC.

This clone was seen only a few times. The chain carries TRBV15 and TRBJ1-6; TRBD1 might be the D (5 bases). Germline V CDR1 and CDR2: LNHNV, YYDKDF (reference sequence). The CDR3 is 15 residues long. Trimming cost V 0 bases and J 6 bases, with 9 bases left between them. In nucleotides, the CDR3 is TGTGCCACCAGCAGAGATTATAGGGGTAATTCACCCCTCCACTTT. This encodes CATSRDYRGNSPLHF. The variable domain in full, completed from reference TRBV15 and TRBJ1-6, reads DAMVIQNPRYQVTQFGKPVTLSCSQTLNHNVMYWYQQKSSQAPKLLFHYYDKDFNNEADTPDNFQSRRPNTSFCFLDIRSPGLGDTAMYLCATSRDYRGNSPLHFGNGTRLTVT.

The rearrangement links TRBV24-1 to TRBJ2-2; 10 bases are a match to TRBD2. Germline CDR1 is KGHDR and CDR2 is SFDVKD. The CDR3 is made up of 17 amino acids. The trim removed 3 bases at V and 7 bases at J, leaving 10 bases unmatched. Here the CDR3 reads CATSDVGSGGTVGELFF. CDR3 DNA sequence: TGTGCCACCAGTGATGTAGGTAGCGGGGGGACCGTCGGGGAGCTGTTTTTT.

The chain combines TRBV5-8 with TRBJ1-1; maybe TRBD1 (5 bases). This CDR3 comprises 13 residues. Trimming stripped 3 bases from V and 1 base from J, with 7 bases between. Germline CDR1 is SGHTS and CDR2 is YDEGEE. CDR3 protein: CASSWGGNTEAFF. As DNA, the CDR3 is TGTGCCAGCAGCTGGGGGGGGAACACTGAAGCTTTCTTT.

The chain combines TRBV4-3 with TRBJ2-7, with 7 positions matching TRBD2. Germline V gives CDR1 LGHNA, CDR2 YSLEER. The ends lost 0 bases at V and 3 bases at J; junction bases unmatched: 2. The CDR3 extends over 14 amino acids. CDR3 loop: CASSQEGEGYEQYF. The CDR3 region has the DNA TGCGCCAGCAGCCAAGAAGGGGAGGGCTACGAGCAGTACTTC.

This rearrangement joins TRBV27 to TRBJ2-7, with 9 bases that match TRBD2. This CDR3 spans 15 amino acids. The germline V gene has CDR1 MNHEY and CDR2 SMNVEV (reference sequence). Germline trimming cut 1 base from V and 2 bases from J; bases unmatched to any gene: 3. The CDR3 DNA reads as TGTGCCAGCAGTTTATTACTAGCGGGCCCCTACGAGCAGTACTTC. Encoded protein: CASSLLLAGPYEQYF.